These 25 T cell receptor beta chains were sequenced from one sample in a study of T cell responses to AZD1222 COVID-19 vaccine. Repertoires were generated with immunoSEQ multiplex PCR, while TCRdb's copy carries only in-frame clones and drops some. The sample consists of about 180,000 clones, 85% to 95% of them appearing once. The material sequenced was peripheral blood, taken 28 days after the second dose of the MenACWY control vaccine. Source of these receptors: an adult who received the MenACWY meningococcal vaccine as a control.

The V and J genes are TRBV27 and TRBJ1-2, with 7 bases identical to TRBD1. Per the germline V gene, CDR1 is MNHEY and CDR2 is SMNVEV (reference sequence). Trimming cost V 3 bases and J 8 bases; bases outside gene matches: 6. The CDR3 is 13 amino acids. The DNA of the CDR3 is TGTGCCAGCAGTTTTGAGGGGGCAGGGGGCTACACCTTC. Its translation is CASSFEGAGGYTF.

This clone was observed a single time. Here the CDR3 reads CATSSLTSGYGYTF. In DNA, the CDR3 is TGTGCCACCAGCAGTTTGACAAGTGGATATGGCTACACCTTC. The chain links TRBV15 to TRBJ1-2; D unresolved. Per germline, CDR1 LNHNV and CDR2 YYDKDF (reference sequence). The CDR3 is 14 amino acids. V lost 3 bases and J lost 5, with 13 bases in between.

The chain recombines TRBV7-2 with TRBJ1-5; D ambiguous. Trimming left V 2 bases short and J 7 bases short, with 21 bases between. Germline-derived CDR1 and CDR2 are SGHTA and FQGNSA. The CDR3 contains 17 residues. This CDR3 reads CASSLTELLAAGQPQHF. The CDR3, as DNA: TGTGCCAGCAGCTTAACCGAACTGTTAGCGGCCGGGCAGCCCCAGCATTTT. Supplemented by reference TRBV7-2 and TRBJ1-5, the full variable domain reads GAGVSQSPSNKVTEKGKDVELRCDPISGHTALYWYRQSLGQGLEFLIYFQGNSAPDKSGLPSDRFSAERTGGSVSTLTIQRTQQEDSAVYLCASSLTELLAAGQPQHFGDGTRLSIL.

The chain carries TRBV5-6 and TRBJ1-6; no reliable D call. Between the trimmed V and J ends, which lost 7 bases and 6 bases, there was a span of 17 bases. The CDR3 contains 15 residues. Germline V CDR1 and CDR2: SGHDT, YYEEEE. CDR3 sequence reads: CASGRRVGSNSPLHF. CDR3 nucleotides: TGTGCCAGCGGGCGACGGGTCGGGAGTAATTCACCCCTCCACTTT.

The chain couples TRBV6-2 or TRBV6-3 to TRBJ2-3; D remains unclear. The germline V gene has CDR1 MNHEY and CDR2 SVGEGT. This CDR3 is built from 13 residues. V was pared by 4 bases and J by 2 bases, with 7 bases between. The CDR3 DNA follows: TGTGCCAGCAGTTGGCCTAACACAGATACGCAGTATTTT. Translating it yields CASSWPNTDTQYF.

The chain links TRBV7-6 to TRBJ1-5; TRBD1 matches at 11 bases. V trimming: 5 bases; J trimming: 5 bases; junction bases outside the gene matches: 5. CDR3 size: 15 residues. CDR1 is SGHVS, CDR2 FNYEAQ, per germline. CDR3 DNA: TGTGCCAGCAGCAGGACAGGGGGCAGGGATCAGCCCCAGCATTTT. Its protein product is CASSRTGGRDQPQHF.

The J gene is TRBJ2-7, the V gene TRBV7-9; D assignment may be TRBD1 or TRBD2 (5 bases each). CDR3 length equals 13 residues. Trimming left V 3 bases short and J 5 bases short, with 11 bases between. CDR1 SEHNR and CDR2 FQNEAQ come from the germline V gene (reference sequence). DNA of the CDR3: TGTGCCAGCAGCTTTGGAGGCAGGGACGAGCAGTACTTC. Its protein product is CASSFGGRDEQYF. The variable domain in full, completed from reference TRBV7-9 and TRBJ2-7, reads DTGVSQNPRHKITKRGQNVTFRCDPISEHNRLYWYRQTLGQGPEFLTYFQNEAQLEKSRLLSDRFSAERPKGSFSTLEIQRTEQGDSAMYLCASSFGGRDEQYFGPGTRLTVT.

This chain joins TRBV10-3 and TRBJ1-3, with D tentatively TRBD1 (6 bases). Trimming shortened V by 0 bases and J by 5 bases, and 8 bases separated the two germline ends. Germline loops: CDR1 ENHRY, CDR2 SYGVKD. The CDR3 runs to 14 residues. The CDR3 is CAISESGGRNTIYF. In DNA form, the CDR3 reads TGTGCCATCAGTGAGTCAGGGGGGAGAAACACCATATATTTT.

V gene TRBV10-2 combines with J gene TRBJ2-3; D call uncertain. Per the germline V gene, CDR1 is WSHSY and CDR2 is SAAADI. With 3 bases removed from V and 4 bases from J, the gap between germline ends came to 11 bases. This CDR3 has 14 residues. For the CDR3, the DNA is TGCGCCAGCAGTGACGCTGGAGCCGCAGATACGCAGTATTTT. It is translated as CASSDAGAADTQYF.

The chain uses TRBV28 and TRBJ1-1, with D hard to call. Trimming left V 5 bases short and J 1 base short, with 20 bases between. Germline CDR1 MDHEN, CDR2 SYDVKM. The CDR3 is 17 residues long. The CDR3 sequence is CASSQFWPRRGNTEAFF. DNA of the CDR3: TGTGCCAGCAGTCAATTTTGGCCCCGACGGGGGAACACTGAAGCTTTCTTT.

V usage is TRBV19 and J usage is TRBJ2-7; TRBD2 agrees at 10 bases. Germline-derived CDR1 and CDR2 are LNHDA and SQIVND (reference sequence). This CDR3 region has 14 residues. Trimming removed 5 bases from V and 1 base from J; junction bases left unmatched: 2. In DNA, the CDR3 is TGTGCCAGTAGTGGGACTAGCGTATCCTACGAGCAGTACTTC. Translating gives CASSGTSVSYEQYF.

The CDR3 DNA reads TGTGCCAGCAGTTTAAGCTCCTACGAGCAGTACTTC. It translates to CASSLSSYEQYF. This chain joins TRBV7-9 and TRBJ2-7; D gene uncertain. The germline V gene has CDR1 SEHNR and CDR2 FQNEAQ (reference sequence). The CDR3 totals 12 residues. V lost 6 bases, J lost 0 bases, and 6 bases lay in between.

The CDR3: CASSAQLGGGGYTIYF. CDR3 bases: TGTGCCAGCAGCGCTCAACTAGGAGGGGGCGGTTACACCATATATTTT. The chain recombines TRBV9 with TRBJ1-3; 7 bases match TRBD1. Germline trimming cut 3 bases from V and 8 bases from J; bases unmatched to any gene: 14. The germline V gene encodes CDR1 SGDLS and CDR2 YYNGEE. The CDR3 has 16 amino acids.

Only a few counts were recorded for this clone. The chain combines TRBV19 with TRBJ1-5; 10 nucleotides line up with TRBD1. The CDR3 contains 16 residues. Germline V gene data show CDR1 as LNHDA and CDR2 as SQIVND (reference sequence). Unmatched junction bases numbered 6, after V lost 1 base and J lost 6 bases. Here the CDR3 DNA reads TGTGCCAGTAGTATAGGCGGGGGACAGGGGTCTCAGCCCCAGCATTTT. As protein: CASSIGGGQGSQPQHF.

This chain links TRBV14 with TRBJ1-6, with TRBD1 matching over 7 bases. The length of the CDR3 is 17 residues. Germline V gene lookup returns CDR1 SGHDN and CDR2 FVKESK. J lost 0 bases, V lost 4 bases, and 6 bases had no gene match. The CDR3 DNA is TGTGCCAGCAGCCTCTGGACAGGCCGCTCCTATAATTCACCCCTCCACTTT. This gives the protein CASSLWTGRSYNSPLHF.

CDR3 in amino acids: CASSVAKDTQYF. In DNA, the CDR3 is TGTGCCAGCAGCGTAGCCAAAGATACGCAGTATTTT. This chain joins TRBV9 and TRBJ2-3; D not certain. The CDR3 consists of 12 residues. Per the germline V gene, CDR1 is SGDLS and CDR2 is YYNGEE. Trimming stripped 0 bases from V and 5 bases from J, with 4 bases between.

The chain has TRBV14 and TRBJ2-3; D perhaps matches TRBD2 (6 bases). CDR1 and CDR2 from the germline V gene are SGHDN and FVKESK. The CDR3 length is 16 residues. V was clipped by 0 bases and J by 4 bases, with 14 bases between them. CDR3 in DNA: TGTGCCAGCAGCCAAGATCGGGGAAGGAGGGCAGATACGCAGTATTTT. Residues: CASSQDRGRRADTQYF.

This rearrangement joins TRBV12-3 or TRBV12-4 to TRBJ2-3; D gene unclear. Trimming left V 5 bases short and J 2 bases short, with 8 bases between. CDR3 length: 13 amino acids. CDR3 nucleotide sequence: TGTGCCAGCAGTCAGACATACACAGATACGCAGTATTTT. This sequence encodes CASSQTYTDTQYF.

Worth noting for this clone: Other DNA sequences in the sample encode the same CDR3. This chain joins TRBV30 and TRBJ1-1, with unresolved D. This CDR3 has 13 residues. Per germline, CDR1 GTSNPN and CDR2 SVGIG (reference sequence). V was clipped by 0 bases and J by 4 bases, with 9 bases between them. This CDR3 reads CAWSVLGGTEAFF. The CDR3 nucleotides are TGTGCCTGGAGTGTATTGGGTGGCACTGAAGCTTTCTTT.

Turning to this clone: Other DNA variants within this sample encode the same CDR3. The rearrangement joins TRBV6-5 to TRBJ1-1, with TRBD1 matching 8 bases. Germline-derived CDR1 and CDR2 are MNHEY and SVGAGI. The CDR3 has 13 amino acids. V was clipped by 11 bases and J by 2 bases; unmatched bases: 7. The CDR3 nucleotides read TGTGCCTCCAGGACAGGGCTTAACACTGAAGCTTTCTTT. Protein product: CASRTGLNTEAFF.

The gene calls are TRBV19 and TRBJ2-3, with 7 bases matching TRBD1. Germline assignment: CDR1 LNHDA and CDR2 SQIVND (reference sequence). The CDR3 consists of 14 residues. Germline trimming cut 7 bases from V and 5 bases from J; bases unmatched to any gene: 9. In DNA, the CDR3 is TGTGCCAGTACTATCGGCCAGGGGGTAGATACGCAGTATTTT. Translating it yields CASTIGQGVDTQYF.

V usage is TRBV4-1 and J usage is TRBJ1-1; no reliable D call. The CDR3 covers 14 residues. Germline V CDR1 and CDR2: MGHRA, YSYEKL. V lost 0 bases and J 6 bases, leaving 11 bases between the germline ends. The CDR3 sequence is CASSQEERVSEAFF. CDR3 coding DNA: TGCGCCAGCAGCCAAGAGGAGAGGGTTTCTGAAGCTTTCTTT.

This sequence joins TRBV3-1 (or the pseudogene TRBV3-2) and TRBJ1-2, with D hard to call. V lost 4 bases and J lost 4, with 16 bases in between. There are 15 residues in the CDR3. Germline V gene lookup returns CDR1 LGHDT and CDR2 YNNKEL (reference sequence). The CDR3 loop reads CASSPPRRAGYGYTF. The CDR3 DNA is TGTGCCAGCAGCCCACCCAGGCGGGCCGGCTATGGCTACACCTTC.

This sequence joins TRBV19 and TRBJ2-4; D is possibly TRBD1 or TRBD2 (5 bases each). The germline V gene has CDR1 LNHDA and CDR2 SQIVND (reference sequence). The CDR3 spans 13 residues. V lost 1 base, J lost 6 bases, and 7 bases lay in between. CDR3 protein: CASSIAGGNIQYF. In DNA, the CDR3 is TGTGCCAGTAGTATAGCTGGGGGAAACATTCAGTACTTC. The variable domain in full, with the rest retrieved from reference TRBV19 and TRBJ2-4, is DGGITQSPKYLFRKEGQNVTLSCEQNLNHDAMYWYRQDPGQGLRLIYYSQIVNDFQKGDIAEGYSVSREKKESFPLTVTSAQKNPTAFYLCASSIAGGNIQYFGAGTRLSVL.

This chain's CDR3 is CASSITGPNYGYTF. In DNA form, the CDR3 reads TGTGCCAGTAGTATAACAGGGCCTAACTATGGCTACACCTTC. V gene TRBV19 combines with J gene TRBJ1-2, with D perhaps matching TRBD1 (6 bases). V was trimmed by 2 bases and J by 0 bases, leaving 7 bases between them. Germline CDR1 LNHDA, CDR2 SQIVND (reference sequence). The CDR3 spans 14 residues.